These 13 T cell receptor beta chains originate from one sample sequenced in a study of T cell responses to AZD1222 COVID-19 vaccine. Repertoires were generated with immunoSEQ multiplex PCR, while TCRdb's copy carries only in-frame clones and drops some. The sample consists of about 130,000 clones, 80% to 95% of them appearing once. The specimen comprised peripheral blood, sampled on day 0 of AZD1222 vaccination. The receptors come from an adult in good health.

This chain connects TRBV7-2 to TRBJ2-5; D uncertain. The V gene lost 5 bases and the J gene lost 2 bases, with 12 bases spanning the gap. This CDR3 region has 14 residues. Germline V lookup: CDR1 SGHTA, CDR2 FQGNSA. CDR3 sequence reads: CASSQPPGQETQYF. CDR3 nucleotides: TGTGCCAGCAGCCAACCGCCAGGACAAGAGACCCAGTACTTC. Together with reference TRBV7-2 and TRBJ2-5, the CDR3 gives the full variable domain: GAGVSQSPSNKVTEKGKDVELRCDPISGHTALYWYRQSLGQGLEFLIYFQGNSAPDKSGLPSDRFSAERTGGSVSTLTIQRTQQEDSAVYLCASSQPPGQETQYFGPGTRLLVL.

The J gene is TRBJ2-5, the V gene TRBV5-5; 8 positions match TRBD1. V shed 2 bases and J 2 bases; nucleotides not matched to a gene: 5. CDR1 SGHKS and CDR2 YYEKEE come from the germline V gene (reference sequence). The CDR3 contains 15 residues. The CDR3 here is CASSFDRGEQETQYF. CDR3 nucleotides: TGTGCCAGCAGCTTCGACAGGGGTGAACAAGAGACCCAGTACTTC. Variable domain in full (rest from reference TRBV5-5 and TRBJ2-5): DAGVTQSPTHLIKTRGQQVTLRCSPISGHKSVSWYQQVLGQGPQFIFQYYEKEERGRGNFPDRFSARQFPNYSSELNVNALLLGDSALYLCASSFDRGEQETQYFGPGTRLLVL.

About this clone: This same CDR3 is encoded by further DNA sequences in the sample. This chain joins TRBV28 and TRBJ1-3, with 8 bases fitting TRBD1. The germline V gene has CDR1 MDHEN and CDR2 SYDVKM. The V and J ends lost 5 bases and 0 bases, in that order; junction bases with no gene match: 3. The CDR3 is made up of 15 amino acids. As DNA, the CDR3 is TGTGCCAGCAGTCTCACAGGGGGCTCTGGAAACACCATATATTTT. This translates into CASSLTGGSGNTIYF.

This chain connects TRBV12-3 or TRBV12-4 to TRBJ1-1; D is unresolved. The CDR3 is 13 amino acids. Trimming shortened V by 3 bases and J by 3 bases, and 8 bases separated the two germline ends. The CDR3: CASSFKADTEAFF. The CDR3 DNA follows: TGTGCCAGCAGTTTTAAAGCGGACACTGAAGCTTTCTTT.

The rearrangement joins TRBV9 to TRBJ2-3; D is uncertain. The germline V gene encodes CDR1 SGDLS and CDR2 YYNGEE. V lost 4 bases to trimming and J lost 0 bases, with 6 bases between them. This CDR3 is 13 amino acids long. CDR3 amino acids: CASSKTSTDTQYF. The CDR3 coding sequence is TGTGCCAGCAGCAAAACTAGCACAGATACGCAGTATTTT.

The chain recombines TRBV7-3 with TRBJ2-1, with D possibly TRBD1 on 6 matching bases. V was shortened by 5 bases and J by 7 bases, with 9 bases between the two germline ends. The CDR3 is 12 amino acids. Germline V gene sequence: CDR1 SGHTA, CDR2 FQGTGA. CDR3 in amino acids: CASSTQGNEQFF. The CDR3 DNA follows: TGTGCCAGCAGCACCCAGGGGAATGAGCAGTTCTTC.

V and J are TRBV5-5 and TRBJ2-1; D unclear. Germline V gives CDR1 SGHKS, CDR2 YYEKEE (reference sequence). The CDR3 covers 14 residues. The V and J ends lost 2 bases and 4 bases respectively, with 10 bases between them. In DNA, the CDR3 is TGTGCCAGCAGCTTCGGGCAGGCGTACAATGAGCAGTTCTTC. It translates to CASSFGQAYNEQFF.

The chain is built from TRBV5-6 and TRBJ2-5; TRBD1 matches 11 bases. The CDR3 runs to 16 residues. V shed 2 bases, J shed 0 bases, and the junction held 3 bases outside the gene matches. Per the germline V gene, CDR1 is SGHDT and CDR2 is YYEEEE. The CDR3 DNA reads as TGTGCCAGCAGCTTCGGGACAGGGGGTAACCAAGAGACCCAGTACTTC. This translates into CASSFGTGGNQETQYF.

V and J are TRBV4-2 and TRBJ1-1; D uncertain. The CDR3 has 14 residues. V gave up 0 bases and J gave up 1 base, with 6 bases separating them. The germline gives CDR1 LGHNA, CDR2 YNFKEQ. CDR3 sequence: CASSQDGANTEAFF. The CDR3 region has the DNA TGTGCCAGCAGCCAAGATGGAGCGAACACTGAAGCTTTCTTT.

The chain combines TRBV10-3 with TRBJ1-5, with D hard to call. This CDR3 comprises 13 residues. Germline CDR1 is ENHRY and CDR2 is SYGVKD. The V end lost 2 bases, the J end lost 5 bases, and 7 bases lay between the germline ends. The CDR3 spells CAISEGWDQPQHF. The CDR3, as DNA: TGTGCCATCAGTGAGGGGTGGGATCAGCCCCAGCATTTT.

The CDR3 reads CASSLSNEQFF. The CDR3 nucleotides read TGTGCCAGCAGCTTGAGCAATGAGCAGTTCTTC. V and J are TRBV5-6 and TRBJ2-1; D gene uncertain. Trimming cost V 1 base and J 6 bases, with 2 bases left between them. The CDR3 runs 11 residues. Germline V lookup: CDR1 SGHDT, CDR2 YYEEEE. Variable domain in full (rest from reference TRBV5-6 and TRBJ2-1): DAGVTQSPTHLIKTRGQQVTLRCSPKSGHDTVSWYQQALGQGPQFIFQYYEEEERQRGNFPDRFSGHQFPNYSSELNVNALLLGDSALYLCASSLSNEQFFGPGTRLTVL.

On this clone itself: One end of the junction does not line up with germline, which may come from a read error. The chain joins TRBV20-1 to TRBJ1-1, with a weak D call TRBD1 (5 bases). CDR1 and CDR2 from the germline V gene are DFQATT and SNEGSKA (reference sequence). There are 11 residues in the CDR3. Here the CDR3 reads CSASGAGPLTF. CDR3 DNA sequence: TGCAGTGCTAGTGGCGCAGGGCCTCTAACTTTT.

This clone came up once. This sequence joins TRBV10-3 and TRBJ1-1; possibly TRBD1 for D (5 bases). The CDR3 runs 11 residues. Looked up from germline, CDR1 is ENHRY and CDR2 is SYGVKD. V lost 6 bases and J 7 bases, leaving 9 bases between the germline ends. The CDR3 sequence: CAIRGRFEAFF. DNA for the CDR3: TGTGCCATCAGGGGGCGGTTTGAAGCTTTCTTT.